The rows below give T cell receptor beta chains drawn from one sample of a study of graft-versus-host responses after intestinal transplantation. The protocol was immunoSEQ multiplex PCR, while the TCRdb copy is restricted to in-frame clones and leaves out a portion. The repertoire holds approximately 93,000 clones, with 85% to 95% as singletons. These TCRs are of unknown antigen specificity. Sequencing was performed on unstimulated CD8+ T cells sorted from spleen or lymph node cells, taken before transplant. The receptors stem from a human donor who was the organ donor for an intestinal transplant. Each CDR3 is given with its conserved first and last residue. Clone sizes are given selectively: once, few, many, or a class where the clone is expanded.

clone_size,v_call,cdr3_length,j_call,cdr3_aa
.,TRBV19,14,TRBJ2-5,CASSQDRGQETQYF
.,TRBV4-1,15,TRBJ2-1,CASSQVVGQPNEQFF
.,TRBV5-1,16,TRBJ1-4,CASSLVQGAPNEKLFF
few,TRBV9,14,TRBJ1-1,CASSVEARGTEAFF
.,TRBV5-1,13,TRBJ2-7,CASSLKQTGEQYF
.,TRBV9,19,TRBJ2-1,CASSVGSVDAGAFGDEQFF
.,TRBV5-1,15,TRBJ2-7,CASSLGQGAFYEQYF
.,TRBV19,16,TRBJ1-2,CASSILGTGGDYGYTF
.,TRBV25-1,14,TRBJ1-1,CASSDSTWNTEAFF
once,TRBV5-1,14,TRBJ1-2,CASSLPRSNYGYTF
.,TRBV9,15,TRBJ2-3,CASSDGTERTDTQYF
.,TRBV7-6,14,TRBJ1-1,CASSLWEGNTEAFF
.,TRBV7-9,14,TRBJ1-1,CASKGVGDITEAFF
once,TRBV11-3,14,TRBJ2-1,CASSFGGPLGEQFF
.,TRBV2,18,TRBJ2-3,CASRVFSGTIRSTDTQYF
once,TRBV15,16,TRBJ1-2,CATSRDQYGYARGYTF
once,TRBV15,16,TRBJ1-2,CATSRDIGQGIEGYTF
.,TRBV9,16,TRBJ1-1,CASSPGRGWANTEAFF
.,TRBV7-9,18,TRBJ2-1,CASSSPPSLRGGGHEQFF
once,TRBV28,15,TRBJ2-7,CASSPPGGHSYEQYF
.,TRBV2,17,TRBJ1-2,CASYPLTGGARIYGYTF
.,TRBV7-7,14,TRBJ2-2,CASSLAGSGGELFF
.,TRBV11-1,16,TRBJ2-7,CASSSNAGTRVYEQYF
.,TRBV7-3,13,TRBJ1-6,CASSFQGFSPLHF
.,TRBV2,14,TRBJ1-6,CASSAWGQGSPLHF
.,TRBV19,13,TRBJ2-7,CASSARTKDEQYF
.,TRBV7-9,16,TRBJ1-2,CASSPTGVTAFYGYTF
.,TRBV25-1,12,TRBJ1-1,CASSQMNTEAFF
.,TRBV15,15,TRBJ1-4,CATSRDRGGVEKLFF
.,TRBV5-6,14,TRBJ2-4,CASSSGQWKNIQYF
.,TRBV7-2,18,TRBJ2-1,CASSLRGGFRSSYNEQFF
.,TRBV4-1,12,TRBJ2-7,CASSQVRGEQYF
.,TRBV9,14,TRBJ1-2,CASSGTGGDYGYTF
.,TRBV10-3,16,TRBJ2-5,CAAAGGRPTGDETQYF
.,TRBV28,14,TRBJ1-5,CASSFIDSNQPQHF
.,TRBV7-9,15,TRBJ2-7,CASSSPGQGGYEQYF
.,TRBV10-3,13,TRBJ1-2,CAISDPTGRGYTF
.,TRBV30,16,TRBJ1-6,CAWSVLGAGFVSPLHF
.,TRBV2,14,TRBJ1-4,CASSEGTGGTKLFF
.,TRBV4-1,17,TRBJ2-1,CASSPSGLAGGYNEQFF
.,TRBV5-1,13,TRBJ2-1,CASSSGPGNEQFF
.,TRBV5-4,15,TRBJ2-1,CASSLRRELRNEQFF
.,TRBV7-9,13,TRBJ1-5,CASSDIGGQPQHF
.,TRBV20-1,11,TRBJ1-2,CSAKDRVGYTF